The present TCR beta chain was sequenced within a study of control samples from healthy donors and cancer patients. From germline, CDR1 is SNHLY and CDR2 FYNNEI. Between the trimmed V and J ends, which lost 6 bases and 0 bases, there was a span of 8 bases. This CDR3 is 13 amino acids long. Profiled with immunoSEQ multiplex PCR; TCRdb holds only in-frame clones, not every one. In the table there are some 98,000 clones, around 84% of which are singletons. The rearrangement links TRBV2 to TRBJ1-2; D is uncertain. The source material was PBMCs. The clonotype comes from a man aged 65 to 79 with lung cancer. In nucleotides, the CDR3 is TGTGCCAGCAGCTCCGGTCCTAACTATGGCTACACCTTC. It is translated as CASSSGPNYGYTF.